These T cell receptor beta chains were read from a single sample in a study of CD8 T cells in Susac syndrome. One entry per CDR3 protein, called by TCRdb with MiXCR from the immunoSEQ multiplex PCR reads. Altogether hundreds of thousands of distinct CDR3 sequences are present, approximately 85% being singletons, with the ten largest covering approximately 0.12%. Sequencing input: CD8+ T cells from PBMCs. The source is a human donor with multiple sclerosis. CDR3s include the opening cysteine and the closing phenylalanine or tryptophan. D genes are given only for firm matches.

cdr3_nt: TGTGCCAGCAGTGAAATGTGGGGACGACAGGTTAGCAATCAGCCCCAGCATTTT
cdr3_aa: CASSEMWGRQVSNQPQHF
j_call: TRBJ1-5
d_call: -
v_call: TRBV2

cdr3_nt: TGTGCCAGCAGCCCCGGGACAGGACATACTGAAGCTTTCTTT
cdr3_aa: CASSPGTGHTEAFF
j_call: TRBJ1-1
d_call: TRBD1
v_call: TRBV5-6

cdr3_nt: TGCAGTGCTAGAGATATGGCTAGCGGGAGAGTAGATACGCAGTATTTT
cdr3_aa: CSARDMASGRVDTQYF
j_call: TRBJ2-3
d_call: TRBD2
v_call: TRBV20-1

cdr3_nt: TGTGCCAGCAGTGATACAGGGGGGAGGCGGGAGCAGTACTTC
cdr3_aa: CASSDTGGRREQYF
j_call: TRBJ2-7
d_call: TRBD1
v_call: TRBV12-3/TRBV12-4

cdr3_nt: TGCGCCAGCAGCCAAGATTGGGGGACTAGCGGCGGGGAGCTGTTTTTT
cdr3_aa: CASSQDWGTSGGELFF
j_call: TRBJ2-2
d_call: TRBD2
v_call: TRBV4-1

cdr3_nt: TGTGCCAGCAGCTTAGAAGTCCGCGTTTTAACTGAAGCTTTCTTT
cdr3_aa: CASSLEVRVLTEAFF
j_call: TRBJ1-1
d_call: -
v_call: TRBV7-6

cdr3_nt: TGTGCCAGCAGCCTCGAGGCAGGGCTGAACACTGAAGCTTTCTTT
cdr3_aa: CASSLEAGLNTEAFF
j_call: TRBJ1-1
d_call: -
v_call: TRBV6-5

cdr3_nt: TGTGCCTGGAGTGTAGGAGAAGCTTTCTTT
cdr3_aa: CAWSVGEAFF
j_call: TRBJ1-1
d_call: -
v_call: TRBV30

cdr3_nt: TGTGCCAGCAGGTTGGAGTACAGGGAGTACAACTATGGCTACACCTTC
cdr3_aa: CASRLEYREYNYGYTF
j_call: TRBJ1-2
d_call: -
v_call: TRBV5-6

cdr3_nt: TGCAGTGCCCGAGACCTAAGGTCCTACAATGAGCAGTTCTTC
cdr3_aa: CSARDLRSYNEQFF
j_call: TRBJ2-1
d_call: -
v_call: TRBV20-1

cdr3_nt: TGTGCCAGCAGTACGGACAGATACTCCTACGAGCAGTACTTC
cdr3_aa: CASSTDRYSYEQYF
j_call: TRBJ2-7
d_call: -
v_call: TRBV12-3/TRBV12-4

cdr3_nt: TGTGCCAGCAGTTTATCCGGACTAGCTACGCAGTATTTT
cdr3_aa: CASSLSGLATQYF
j_call: TRBJ2-3
d_call: TRBD2
v_call: TRBV27

cdr3_nt: TGTGCCAGCAGCCCCAGCTCTGGGGCCAACGTCCTGACTTTC
cdr3_aa: CASSPSSGANVLTF
j_call: TRBJ2-6
d_call: -
v_call: TRBV7-3

cdr3_nt: TGTGCCGGGGGCACAATGTACAATGAGCAGTTCTTC
cdr3_aa: CAGGTMYNEQFF
j_call: TRBJ2-1
d_call: -
v_call: TRBV6-1

cdr3_nt: TGTGCCAGCAGTGAAGGGGACGGGAGCCCCTACGAGCAGTACTTC
cdr3_aa: CASSEGDGSPYEQYF
j_call: TRBJ2-7
d_call: -
v_call: TRBV2